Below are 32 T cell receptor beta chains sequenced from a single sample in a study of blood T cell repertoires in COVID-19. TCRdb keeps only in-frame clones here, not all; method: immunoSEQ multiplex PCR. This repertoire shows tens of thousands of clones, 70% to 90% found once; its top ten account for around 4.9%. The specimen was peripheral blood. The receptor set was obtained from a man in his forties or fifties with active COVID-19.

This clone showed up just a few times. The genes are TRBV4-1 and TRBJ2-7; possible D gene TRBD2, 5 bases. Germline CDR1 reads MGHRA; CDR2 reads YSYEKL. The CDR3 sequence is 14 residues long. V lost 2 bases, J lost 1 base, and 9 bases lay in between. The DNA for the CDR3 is TGCGCCAGCAGCCAACATCCGGGGTCCTACGAGCAGTACTTC. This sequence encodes CASSQHPGSYEQYF.

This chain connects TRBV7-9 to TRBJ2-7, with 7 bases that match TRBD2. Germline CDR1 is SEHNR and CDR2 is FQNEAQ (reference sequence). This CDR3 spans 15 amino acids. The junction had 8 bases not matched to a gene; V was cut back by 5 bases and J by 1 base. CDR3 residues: CASSRRGVMSYEQYF. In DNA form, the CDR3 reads TGTGCCAGCAGCCGCCGGGGGGTAATGTCCTACGAGCAGTACTTC.

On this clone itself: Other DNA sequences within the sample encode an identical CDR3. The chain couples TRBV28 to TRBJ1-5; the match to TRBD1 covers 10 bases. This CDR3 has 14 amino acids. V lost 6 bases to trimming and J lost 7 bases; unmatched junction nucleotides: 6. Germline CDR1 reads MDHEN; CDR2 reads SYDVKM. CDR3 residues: CASSFGTGVQPQHF. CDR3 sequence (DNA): TGTGCCAGCAGCTTCGGGACAGGGGTCCAGCCCCAGCATTTT.

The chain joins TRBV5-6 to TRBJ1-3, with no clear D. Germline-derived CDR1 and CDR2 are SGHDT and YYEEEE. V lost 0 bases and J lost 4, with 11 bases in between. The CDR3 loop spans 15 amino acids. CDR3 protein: CASSLEAGTGNTIYF. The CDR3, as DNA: TGTGCCAGCAGCTTGGAGGCGGGAACGGGAAACACCATATATTTT.

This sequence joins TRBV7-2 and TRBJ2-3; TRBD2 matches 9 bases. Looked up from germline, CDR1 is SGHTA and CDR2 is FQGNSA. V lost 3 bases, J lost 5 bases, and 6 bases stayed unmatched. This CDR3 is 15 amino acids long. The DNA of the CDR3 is TGTGCCAGCAGCTTGCGGGGGGGCCGGGGAGATACGCAGTATTTT. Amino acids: CASSLRGGRGDTQYF. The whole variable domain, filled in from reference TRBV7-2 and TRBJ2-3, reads GAGVSQSPSNKVTEKGKDVELRCDPISGHTALYWYRQSLGQGLEFLIYFQGNSAPDKSGLPSDRFSAERTGGSVSTLTIQRTQQEDSAVYLCASSLRGGRGDTQYFGPGTRLTVL.

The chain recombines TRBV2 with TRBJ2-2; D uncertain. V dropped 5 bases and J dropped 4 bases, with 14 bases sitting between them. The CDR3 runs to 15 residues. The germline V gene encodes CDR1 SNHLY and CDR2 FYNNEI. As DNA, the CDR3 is TGTGCCAGCAGTTTAACACCGATTTTCACCGGGGAGCTGTTTTTT. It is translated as CASSLTPIFTGELFF.

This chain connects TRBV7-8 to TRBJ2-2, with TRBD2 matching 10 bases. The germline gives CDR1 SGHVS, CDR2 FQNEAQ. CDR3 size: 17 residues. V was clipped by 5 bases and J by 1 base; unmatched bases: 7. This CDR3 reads CASSPGVAGGNTGELFF. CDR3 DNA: TGTGCCAGCAGCCCCGGAGTAGCGGGGGGGAACACCGGGGAGCTGTTTTTT. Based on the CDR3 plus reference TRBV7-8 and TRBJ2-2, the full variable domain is GAGVSQSPRYKVAKRGQDVALRCDPISGHVSLFWYQQALGQGPEFLTYFQNEAQLDKSGLPSDRFFAERPEGSVSTLKIQRTQQEDSAVYLCASSPGVAGGNTGELFFGEGSRLTVL.

CDR3 in amino acids: CAAADQGHGRGDEQFF. The CDR3 bases are TGTGCCGCCGCTGACCAGGGTCACGGGAGGGGCGATGAGCAGTTCTTC. This rearrangement joins TRBV24-1 to TRBJ2-1; 8 nucleotides agree with TRBD2. Germline V gene data show CDR1 as KGHDR and CDR2 as SFDVKD. The ends lost 12 bases at V and 8 bases at J; junction bases unmatched: 20. The CDR3 contains 16 residues.

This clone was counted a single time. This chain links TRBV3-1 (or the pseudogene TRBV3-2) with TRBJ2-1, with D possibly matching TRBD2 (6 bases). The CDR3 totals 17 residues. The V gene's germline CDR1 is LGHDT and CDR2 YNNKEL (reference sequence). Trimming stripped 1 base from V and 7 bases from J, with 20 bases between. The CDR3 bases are TGTGCCAGCAGCCAAGGCCCTTTAGCGGAGGTAATGAATGAGCAGTTCTTC. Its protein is CASSQGPLAEVMNEQFF.

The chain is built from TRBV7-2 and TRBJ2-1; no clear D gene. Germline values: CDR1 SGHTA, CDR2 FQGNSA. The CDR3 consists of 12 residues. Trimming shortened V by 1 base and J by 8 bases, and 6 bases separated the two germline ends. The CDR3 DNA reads TGTGCCAGCAGCTTAGTGTATCATGAGCAGTTCTTC. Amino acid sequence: CASSLVYHEQFF.

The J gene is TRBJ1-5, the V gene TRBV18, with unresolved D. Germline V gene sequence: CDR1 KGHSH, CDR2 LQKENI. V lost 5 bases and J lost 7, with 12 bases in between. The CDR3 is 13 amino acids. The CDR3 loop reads CASSFATIQPQHF. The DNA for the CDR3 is TGTGCCAGCTCATTTGCGACAATCCAGCCCCAGCATTTT.

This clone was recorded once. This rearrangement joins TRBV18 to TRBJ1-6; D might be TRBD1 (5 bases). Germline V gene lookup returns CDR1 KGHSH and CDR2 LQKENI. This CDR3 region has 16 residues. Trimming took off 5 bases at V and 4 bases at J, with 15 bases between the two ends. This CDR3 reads CASSTNEAGYNSPLHF. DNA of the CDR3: TGTGCCAGCTCAACAAACGAGGCAGGGTATAATTCACCCCTCCACTTT.

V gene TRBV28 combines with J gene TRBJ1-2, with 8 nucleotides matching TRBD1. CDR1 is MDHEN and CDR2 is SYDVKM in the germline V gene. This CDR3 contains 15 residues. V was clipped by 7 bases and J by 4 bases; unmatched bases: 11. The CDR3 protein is CASNPRDRWLYGYTF. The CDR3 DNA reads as TGTGCCAGCAACCCTCGGGACAGGTGGCTCTATGGCTACACCTTC.

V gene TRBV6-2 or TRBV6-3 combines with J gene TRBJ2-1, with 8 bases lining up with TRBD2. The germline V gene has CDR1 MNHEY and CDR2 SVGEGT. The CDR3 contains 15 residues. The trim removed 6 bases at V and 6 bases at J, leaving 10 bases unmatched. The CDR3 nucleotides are TGTGCCAGCAGCCGCTTAGCGGGGACCCCCAATGAGCAGTTCTTC. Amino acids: CASSRLAGTPNEQFF.

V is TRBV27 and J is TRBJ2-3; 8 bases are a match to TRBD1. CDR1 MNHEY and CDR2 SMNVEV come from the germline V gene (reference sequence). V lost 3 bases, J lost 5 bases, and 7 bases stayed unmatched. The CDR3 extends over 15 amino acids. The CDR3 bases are TGTGCCAGCAGTTTCGGAACAGGGGGTATAGATACGCAGTATTTT. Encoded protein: CASSFGTGGIDTQYF.

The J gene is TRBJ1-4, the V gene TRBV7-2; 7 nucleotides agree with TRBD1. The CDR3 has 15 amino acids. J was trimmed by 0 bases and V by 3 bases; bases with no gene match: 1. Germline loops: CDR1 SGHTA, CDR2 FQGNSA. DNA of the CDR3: TGTGCCAGCAGCTTCGACAGGGCAACTAATGAAAAACTGTTTTTT. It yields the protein CASSFDRATNEKLFF.

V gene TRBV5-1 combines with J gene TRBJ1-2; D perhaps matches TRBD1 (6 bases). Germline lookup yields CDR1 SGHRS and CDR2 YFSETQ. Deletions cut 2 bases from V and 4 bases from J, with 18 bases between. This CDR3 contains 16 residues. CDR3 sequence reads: CASSFQGNRGGYGYTF. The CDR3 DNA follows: TGCGCCAGCAGCTTCCAGGGAAATAGGGGGGGCTATGGCTACACCTTC.

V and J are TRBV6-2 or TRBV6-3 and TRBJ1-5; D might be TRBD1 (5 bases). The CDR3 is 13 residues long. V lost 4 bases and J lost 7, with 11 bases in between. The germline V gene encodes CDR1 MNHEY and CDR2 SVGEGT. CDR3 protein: CASSFGARQPQHF. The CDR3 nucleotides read TGTGCCAGCAGTTTTGGGGCTCGGCAGCCCCAGCATTTT.

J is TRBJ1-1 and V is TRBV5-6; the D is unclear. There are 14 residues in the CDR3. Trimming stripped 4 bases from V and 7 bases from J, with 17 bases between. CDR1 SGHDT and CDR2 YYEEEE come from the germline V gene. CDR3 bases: TGTGCCAGCAGCCCCCCGGTCCGCGGGAGTGAAGCTTTCTTT. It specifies CASSPPVRGSEAFF.

CDR3 sequence (DNA): TGTGCCAGCTCACCAGTCGGTGTACCGGGGGGCTACACCTTC. Its protein product is CASSPVGVPGGYTF. The chain couples TRBV18 to TRBJ1-2; no definite D call. This CDR3 has 14 amino acids. Germline V gene lookup returns CDR1 KGHSH and CDR2 LQKENI. Trimming stripped 2 bases from V and 8 bases from J, with 15 bases between.

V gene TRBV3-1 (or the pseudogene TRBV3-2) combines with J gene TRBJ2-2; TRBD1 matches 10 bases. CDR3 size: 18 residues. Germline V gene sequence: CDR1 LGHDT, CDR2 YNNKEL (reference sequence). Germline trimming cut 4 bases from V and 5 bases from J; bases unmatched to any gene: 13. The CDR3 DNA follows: TGTGCCAGCAGCCCGGGGGGTACTGACAGGGGGCGGACCGGGGAGCTGTTTTTT. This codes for CASSPGGTDRGRTGELFF.

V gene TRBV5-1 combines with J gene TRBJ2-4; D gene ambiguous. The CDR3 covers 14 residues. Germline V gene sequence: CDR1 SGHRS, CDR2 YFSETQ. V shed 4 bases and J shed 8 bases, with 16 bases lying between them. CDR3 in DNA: TGCGCCAGCAGCCTAACCCGAGGATCCGACATTCAGTACTTC. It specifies CASSLTRGSDIQYF. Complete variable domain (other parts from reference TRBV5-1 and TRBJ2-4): KAGVTQTPRYLIKTRGQQVTLSCSPISGHRSVSWYQQTPGQGLQFLFEYFSETQRNKGNFPGRFSGRQFSNSRSEMNVSTLELGDSALYLCASSLTRGSDIQYFGAGTRLSVL.

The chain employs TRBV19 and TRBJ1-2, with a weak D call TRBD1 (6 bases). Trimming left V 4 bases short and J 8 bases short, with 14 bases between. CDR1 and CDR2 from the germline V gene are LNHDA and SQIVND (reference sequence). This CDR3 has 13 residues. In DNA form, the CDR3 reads TGTGCCAGTAGTAACGAACAGGGCGGCGGCTACACCTTC. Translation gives CASSNEQGGGYTF. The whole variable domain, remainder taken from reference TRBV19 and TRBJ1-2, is DGGITQSPKYLFRKEGQNVTLSCEQNLNHDAMYWYRQDPGQGLRLIYYSQIVNDFQKGDIAEGYSVSREKKESFPLTVTSAQKNPTAFYLCASSNEQGGGYTFGSGTRLTVV.

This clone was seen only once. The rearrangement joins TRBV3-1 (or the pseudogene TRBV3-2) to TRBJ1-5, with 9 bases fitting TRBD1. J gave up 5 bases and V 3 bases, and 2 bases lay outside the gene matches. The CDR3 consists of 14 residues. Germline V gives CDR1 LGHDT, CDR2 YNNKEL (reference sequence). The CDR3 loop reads CASSQGQGHQPQHF. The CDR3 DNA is TGTGCCAGCAGCCAGGGACAGGGTCATCAGCCCCAGCATTTT.

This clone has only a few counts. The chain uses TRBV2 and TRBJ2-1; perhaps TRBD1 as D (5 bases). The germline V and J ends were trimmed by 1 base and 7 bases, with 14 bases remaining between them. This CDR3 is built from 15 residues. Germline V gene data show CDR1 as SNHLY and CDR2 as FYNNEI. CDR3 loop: CASSEEGFSGNEQFF. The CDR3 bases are TGTGCCAGCAGTGAAGAGGGGTTTAGTGGTAATGAGCAGTTCTTC. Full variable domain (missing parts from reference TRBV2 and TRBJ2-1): EPEVTQTPSHQVTQMGQEVILRCVPISNHLYFYWYRQILGQKVEFLVSFYNNEISEKSEIFDDQFSVERPDGSNFTLKIRSTKLEDSAMYFCASSEEGFSGNEQFFGPGTRLTVL.

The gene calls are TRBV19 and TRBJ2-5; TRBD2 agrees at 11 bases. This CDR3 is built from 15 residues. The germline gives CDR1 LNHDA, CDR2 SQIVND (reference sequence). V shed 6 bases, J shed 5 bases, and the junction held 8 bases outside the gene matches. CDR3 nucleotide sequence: TGTGCCAGTAGCTCGACTAGCGGGGACGCGGAGACCCAGTACTTC. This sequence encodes CASSSTSGDAETQYF.

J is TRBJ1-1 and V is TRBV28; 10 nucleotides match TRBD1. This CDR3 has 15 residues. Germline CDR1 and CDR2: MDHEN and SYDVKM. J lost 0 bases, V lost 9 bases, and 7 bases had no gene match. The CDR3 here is CASTTGGGMNTEAFF. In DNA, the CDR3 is TGTGCCAGTACGACAGGGGGCGGCATGAACACTGAAGCTTTCTTT.

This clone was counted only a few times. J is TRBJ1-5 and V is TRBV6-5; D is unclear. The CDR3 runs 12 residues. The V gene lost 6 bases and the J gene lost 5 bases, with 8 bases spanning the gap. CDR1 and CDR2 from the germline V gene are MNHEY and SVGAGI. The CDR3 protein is CASSDTYQPQHF. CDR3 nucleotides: TGTGCCAGCAGCGACACCTATCAGCCCCAGCATTTT.

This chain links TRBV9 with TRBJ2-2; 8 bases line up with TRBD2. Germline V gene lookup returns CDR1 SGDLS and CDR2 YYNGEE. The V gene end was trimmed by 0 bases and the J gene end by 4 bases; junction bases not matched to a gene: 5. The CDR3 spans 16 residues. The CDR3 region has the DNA TGTGCCAGCAGCGTAGCTGTGCGGGGGGCCACCGGGGAGCTGTTTTTT. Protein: CASSVAVRGATGELFF.

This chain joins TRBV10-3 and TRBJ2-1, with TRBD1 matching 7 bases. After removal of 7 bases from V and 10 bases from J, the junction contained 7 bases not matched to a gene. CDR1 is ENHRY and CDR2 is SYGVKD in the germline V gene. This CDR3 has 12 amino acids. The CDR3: CAITPGGVEQFF. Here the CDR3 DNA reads TGTGCCATCACACCAGGGGGTGTCGAGCAGTTCTTC.

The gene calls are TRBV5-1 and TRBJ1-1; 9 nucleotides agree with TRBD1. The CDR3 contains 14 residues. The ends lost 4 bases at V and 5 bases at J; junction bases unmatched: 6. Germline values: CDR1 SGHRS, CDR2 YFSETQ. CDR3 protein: CASSADRGRTEAFF. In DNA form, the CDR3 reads TGCGCCAGCAGCGCCGACAGGGGGAGGACTGAAGCTTTCTTT.

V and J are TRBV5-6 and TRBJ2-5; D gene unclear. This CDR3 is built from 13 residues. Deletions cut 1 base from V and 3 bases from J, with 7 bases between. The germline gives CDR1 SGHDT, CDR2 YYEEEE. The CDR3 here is CASSLRSEETQYF. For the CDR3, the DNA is TGTGCCAGCAGCTTGCGCTCAGAAGAGACCCAGTACTTC.